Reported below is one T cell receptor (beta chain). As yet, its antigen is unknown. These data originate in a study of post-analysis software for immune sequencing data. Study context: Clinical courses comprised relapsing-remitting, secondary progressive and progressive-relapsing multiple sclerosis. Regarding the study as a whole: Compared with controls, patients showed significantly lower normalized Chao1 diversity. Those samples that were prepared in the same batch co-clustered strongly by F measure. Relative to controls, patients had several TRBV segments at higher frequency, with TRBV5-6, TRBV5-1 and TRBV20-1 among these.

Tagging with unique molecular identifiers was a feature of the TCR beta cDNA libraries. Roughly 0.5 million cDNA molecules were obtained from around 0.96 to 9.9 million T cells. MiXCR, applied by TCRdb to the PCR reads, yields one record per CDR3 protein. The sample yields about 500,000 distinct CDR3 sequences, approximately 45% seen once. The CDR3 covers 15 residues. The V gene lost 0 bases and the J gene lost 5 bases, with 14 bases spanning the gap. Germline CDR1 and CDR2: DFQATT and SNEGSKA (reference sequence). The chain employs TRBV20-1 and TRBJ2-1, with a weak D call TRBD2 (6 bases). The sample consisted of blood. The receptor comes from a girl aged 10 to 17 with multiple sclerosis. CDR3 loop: CSARELARGDNEQFF. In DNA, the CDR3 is TGCAGTGCTAGAGAACTAGCCCGAGGCGACAATGAGCAGTTCTTC.